This T cell receptor beta chain appears in the sequencing data of a study of blood T cell repertoires in COVID-19 (dated by TCRdb to the early 2020s). At the level of the whole study: Samples covering the acute and convalescent phases of COVID-19 were provided by collaborators in the United States, Italy and Spain. The material from the prospective study consisted of cDNA or gDNA derived from T cells, B-cell-depleted T cells, or PBMCs. Subjects who had been exposed to COVID-19, were actively infected with it, or had recovered from it provided the deeply sampled blood TCRbeta repertoires that made up the dataset. A freely available public database, intended as a resource for researchers studying the immune response to SARS-CoV-2, is where the repertoires were released. Samples were obtained from the ongoing ImmuneRACE study (first 160 participants) and from about 1,300 subjects provided by 6 global collaborators. Sample metadata almost always included a de-identified subject ID, COVID-19 status, age in years and sex. Where available, HLA class I and class II types were taken from metadata supplied by the sample provider and were not determined by assay-based typing.

Turning to this clone: Its cognate antigen has yet to be identified. Base qualities are not recorded, but no much larger clone differs from it by a single base.

TCRbeta CDR3 regions were amplified from genomic DNA by means of the immunoSEQ Assay, a bias-controlled multiplex PCR. The paper's processing steps were these. The number of nucleated cells in each sample was estimated from the amplification of reference gene primers within the assay. To quantify the absolute abundance of each unique TCRbeta CDR3 rearrangement, sequence reads were collapsed and filtered. For each sample, productive Simpson clonality was calculated as the square root of Simpson's diversity index over productive rearrangements. The clones in this table, taken by TCRdb from immuneACCESS, are in-frame only. Not every clone is retained; where verified, under half of the shortfall comes from an unresolved V gene, and the cause of the rest is unknown. The DNA was the basis for D and trimming; V, J and clone size are from that table. Recorded for this sample are 180,000 or so clones; 65% to 85% of them occurred a single time. Over 2% of the sample is taken by the ten largest.

Each collaborating institution followed its own protocols to collect whole blood in K2EDTA tubes. For TCRbeta analysis, collaborator samples were shipped as frozen whole blood, as isolated PBMCs, or as DNA extracted from either sample type. The investigation overall reported the following: How much clinical and demographic metadata was included differed by source and by participant, and the metadata was provided uncurated.

Sequenced: peripheral blood. This TCR derives from a human donor with acute or convalescent COVID-19. The donor label of this sample is uncertain.

Read as DNA, the sequence is TGTGCCAGCAGCGATGGACAGCTGAACACTGAAGCTTTCTTT. This sequence encodes CASSDGQLNTEAFF. The receptor chain draws on TRBV2 and TRBJ1-1, and TRBD1 may be the D gene, going by 6 matching bases. CDR1 and CDR2, looked up from the germline V gene, are SNHLY and FYNNEI. The germline ends are 11 bases apart after V is trimmed by 6 bases and J by 0 bases. Its CDR3 holds 14 amino acids, cysteine through phenylalanine. Only the CDR3 DNA stays, 42 bases, in frame from base 1.